The subject of this entry is one T cell receptor (beta chain). TCRdb keeps only in-frame clones here, not all; method: immunoSEQ multiplex PCR. Of tens of thousands of clones listed, less than 90% were seen once; the top ten hold about a sixth. This specimen comes from a study of blood T cell repertoires in COVID-19. About the study: Nucleic acid was either cDNA or gDNA, and it came from T cells, B-cell-depleted T cells, or PBMCs.

Germline V gene sequence: CDR1 MNHEY, CDR2 SVGEGT. The CDR3 extends over 15 amino acids. Unmatched junction bases numbered 11, after V lost 6 bases and J lost 8 bases. The source of this sequence is a human donor with active COVID-19. The donor label of this sample is uncertain. This chain uses TRBV6-2 or TRBV6-3 with TRBJ2-1; 9 nucleotides agree with TRBD2. Source material: peripheral blood. CDR3 nucleotides: TGTGCCAGCAGCGTGGCCGGGACTAGCTGGTATGAGCAGTTCTTC. This translates into CASSVAGTSWYEQFF.